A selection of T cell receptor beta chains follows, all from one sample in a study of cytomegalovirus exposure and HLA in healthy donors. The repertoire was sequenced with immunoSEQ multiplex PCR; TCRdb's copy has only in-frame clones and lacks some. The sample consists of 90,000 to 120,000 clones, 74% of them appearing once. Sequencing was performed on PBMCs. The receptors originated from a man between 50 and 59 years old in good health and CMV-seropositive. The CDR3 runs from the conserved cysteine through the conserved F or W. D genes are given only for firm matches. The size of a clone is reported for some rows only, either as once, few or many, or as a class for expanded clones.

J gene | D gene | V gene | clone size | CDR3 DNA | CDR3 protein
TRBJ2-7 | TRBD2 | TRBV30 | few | TGTGCCTGGAGTGGGCTAGCGGGAAGCTACGAGCAGTACTTC | CAWSGLAGSYEQYF
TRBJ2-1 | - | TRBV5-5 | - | TGTGCCAGCAGCTTGGGGCTATCCGGCGGTAATGAGCAGTTCTTC | CASSLGLSGGNEQFF
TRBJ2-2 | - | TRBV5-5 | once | TGTGCCAGCAGCTTGGAGTTTGTGGGACATCTAACCGGGGAGCTGTTTTTT | CASSLEFVGHLTGELFF
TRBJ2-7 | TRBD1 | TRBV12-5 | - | TGTGCTAGTGGTTTGGGGGGACAGCGATCCTACGAGCAGTACTTC | CASGLGGQRSYEQYF
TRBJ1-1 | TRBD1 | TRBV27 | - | TGTGCCAGCAGTCCAAACAGGGGTGAAGCTTTCTTT | CASSPNRGEAFF
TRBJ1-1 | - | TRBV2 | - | TGTGCTAGCAGTGATTCAAGAGGTATGGGCACTGAAGCTTTCTTT | CASSDSRGMGTEAFF
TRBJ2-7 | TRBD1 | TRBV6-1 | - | TGTGCCAGCAGTGAAGTTTACGGGACAGGGGGCAGCGACGAGCAGTACTTC | CASSEVYGTGGSDEQYF
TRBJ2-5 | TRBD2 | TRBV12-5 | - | TGTGCTAGTGGTTTGGGGGGGACTAGGGAGGCAGAGACCCAGTACTTC | CASGLGGTREAETQYF
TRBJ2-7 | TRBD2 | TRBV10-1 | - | TGCGCCAGCAGTTTACTAGCGGGAGTAGGTAACGACGAGCAGTACTTC | CASSLLAGVGNDEQYF
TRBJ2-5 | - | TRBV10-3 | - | TGTGCCATCAGTGACGGTCGAGGGGAGACCCAGTACTTC | CAISDGRGETQYF
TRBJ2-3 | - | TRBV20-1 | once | TGCAGTGCTAGGTGGGGAGAAACGCAGTATTTT | CSARWGETQYF
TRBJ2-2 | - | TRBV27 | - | TGTGCCAGCAGTTTACGGGGCGGGGGCACCCAGAACACCGGGGAGCTGTTTTTT | CASSLRGGGTQNTGELFF
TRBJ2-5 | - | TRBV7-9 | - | TGTGCCAGCAGCTTAGGACAGGTTCAAGAGACCCAGTACTTC | CASSLGQVQETQYF
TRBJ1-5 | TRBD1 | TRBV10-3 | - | TGTGCCATCAGTGAGAGACAGGGGTACAATCAGCCCCAGCATTTT | CAISERQGYNQPQHF
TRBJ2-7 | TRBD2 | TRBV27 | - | TGTGCCAGCAGTTTTAAGCGGGACTCCTCCTACGAGCAGTACTTC | CASSFKRDSSYEQYF
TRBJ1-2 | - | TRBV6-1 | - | TGTGCCAGCAGCCCGGGGGGAGCCGGGGGCTACACCTTC | CASSPGGAGGYTF
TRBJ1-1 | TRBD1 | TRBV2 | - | TGTGCCAGCAGTGGGCCAGGAAGGGAACGGGGACAGGGGGCGAACACTGAAGCTTTCTTT | CASSGPGRERGQGANTEAFF
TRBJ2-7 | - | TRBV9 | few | TGTGCCAGCAGCGTCACCGGGAACTCCTACGAGCAGTACTTC | CASSVTGNSYEQYF
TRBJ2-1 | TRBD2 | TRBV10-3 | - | TGTGCCATCAGTGGGGCTAGCGGGGGGGGCAATGAGCAGTTCTTC | CAISGASGGGNEQFF
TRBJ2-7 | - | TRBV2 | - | TGTGCCAGCAATCGGGACTTAGCCTACGAGCAGTACTTC | CASNRDLAYEQYF
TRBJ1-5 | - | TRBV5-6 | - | TGTGCCAGCAGCGGACAGCCCAATCAGCCCCAGCATTTT | CASSGQPNQPQHF
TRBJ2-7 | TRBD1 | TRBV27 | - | TGTGCCAGCAGTTTAGACCTAGGGGGCGTCCGTCGCGAGCAGTACTTC | CASSLDLGGVRREQYF
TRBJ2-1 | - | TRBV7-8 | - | TGTGCCAGCAGCTTGACCCGGAGGTCGGGCGATGAGCAGTTCTTC | CASSLTRRSGDEQFF
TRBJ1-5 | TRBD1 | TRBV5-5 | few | TGTGCCAGCAGTATGGGACAGAGGAGCAATCAGCCCCAGCATTTT | CASSMGQRSNQPQHF
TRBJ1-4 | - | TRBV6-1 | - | TGTGCCAGCGGGGGGGTTTCTAATGAAAAACTGTTTTTT | CASGGVSNEKLFF
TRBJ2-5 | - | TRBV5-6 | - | TGTGCCAGCAGCTTTGGAGGGGAGACCCAGTACTTC | CASSFGGETQYF
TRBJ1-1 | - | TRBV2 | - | TGTGCCAGCAGACTTTTGCGGGCGAACACTGAAGCTTTCTTT | CASRLLRANTEAFF
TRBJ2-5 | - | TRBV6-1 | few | TGTGCCAGCAGTGAAGCGGGGGGGCGGGAGACCCAGTACTTC | CASSEAGGRETQYF
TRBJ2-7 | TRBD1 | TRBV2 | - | TGTGCCAGCCGATGGGACAGGCAGGGCGAGCAGTACTTC | CASRWDRQGEQYF
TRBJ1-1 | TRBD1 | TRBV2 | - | TGTGCCAGCAGTGAAGTACAGGGGATGACTGAAGCTTTCTTT | CASSEVQGMTEAFF
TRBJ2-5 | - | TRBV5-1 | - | TGCGCCAGCAGCTTGGCAGGTTTCCAAGAGACCCAGTACTTC | CASSLAGFQETQYF
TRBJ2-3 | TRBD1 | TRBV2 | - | TGTGCCAGCAGTGACAGGGGGGATACGCAGTATTTT | CASSDRGDTQYF
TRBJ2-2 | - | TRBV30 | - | TGTGCCTACGACTATGGGACCGGGGAGCTGTTTTTT | CAYDYGTGELFF
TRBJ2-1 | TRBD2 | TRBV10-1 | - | TGCGCCAGCACAAGCGGGAGCTCCTACAATGAGCAGTTCTTC | CASTSGSSYNEQFF
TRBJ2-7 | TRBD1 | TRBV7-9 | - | TGTGCCAGCAGCTTGGGACAGGGACCTCGGGAGCAGTACTTC | CASSLGQGPREQYF
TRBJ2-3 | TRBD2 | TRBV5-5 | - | TGTGCCAGCAGCTTGGAGGGTAGCGGGCCAGATACGCAGTATTTT | CASSLEGSGPDTQYF
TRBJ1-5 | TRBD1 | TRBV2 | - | TGTGCCAGCAGAACAGGGGTAGTCAATCAGCCCCAGCATTTT | CASRTGVVNQPQHF
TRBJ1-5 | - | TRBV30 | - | TGTGCCTGGAATACAGGGTACCAGCCCCAGCATTTT | CAWNTGYQPQHF
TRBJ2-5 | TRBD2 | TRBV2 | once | TGTGCCAGCAGTGAATCAGGGAGGGGACCCCAAGAGACCCAGTACTTC | CASSESGRGPQETQYF
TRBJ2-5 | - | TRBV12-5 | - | TGTGCTAGTGGTTTGGCAATGGGGGGGCGGGGTGAGGAGACCCAGTACTTC | CASGLAMGGRGEETQYF
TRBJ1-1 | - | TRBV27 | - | TGTGCCAGCAGCTGGGGAGGGAACACTGAAGCTTTCTTT | CASSWGGNTEAFF
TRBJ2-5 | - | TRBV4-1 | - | TGCGCCAGCAGCCAAGGCCACGCCCGCATAGTGTTGGAGGAGACCCAGTACTTC | CASSQGHARIVLEETQYF
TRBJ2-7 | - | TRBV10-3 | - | TGTGCCATCAGTGAAAACAGGGAAAACTACGAGCAGTACTTC | CAISENRENYEQYF